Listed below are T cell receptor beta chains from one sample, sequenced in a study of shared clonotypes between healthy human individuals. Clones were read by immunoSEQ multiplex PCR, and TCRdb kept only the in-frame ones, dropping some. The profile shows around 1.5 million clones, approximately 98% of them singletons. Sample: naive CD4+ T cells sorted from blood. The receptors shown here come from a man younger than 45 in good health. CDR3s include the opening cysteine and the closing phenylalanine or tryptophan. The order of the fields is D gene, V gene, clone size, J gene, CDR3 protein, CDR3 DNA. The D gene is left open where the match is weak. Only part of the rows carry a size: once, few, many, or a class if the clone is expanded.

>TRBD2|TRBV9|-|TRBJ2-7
CASSPDLAGVSYEQYF
TGTGCCAGCAGCCCAGACCTAGCGGGAGTCTCCTACGAGCAGTACTTC
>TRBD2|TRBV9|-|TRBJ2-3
CASSERDPTDTQYF
TGTGCCAGCAGCGAGCGGGACCCCACAGATACGCAGTATTTT
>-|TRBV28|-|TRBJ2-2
CASSRPGAGETGELFF
TGTGCCAGCAGTCGACCCGGGGCAGGCGAAACCGGGGAGCTGTTTTTT
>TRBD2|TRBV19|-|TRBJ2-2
CASSKVVLAGKNGELFF
TGTGCCAGTAGTAAGGTCGTACTAGCGGGAAAAAACGGGGAGCTGTTTTTT
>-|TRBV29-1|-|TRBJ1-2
CSVAGTANYGYTF
TGCAGCGTGGCGGGGACGGCGAACTATGGCTACACCTTC
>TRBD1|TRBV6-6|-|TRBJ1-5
CASSRTGTDNQPQHF
TGTGCCAGCAGTCGAACCGGGACAGACAATCAGCCCCAGCATTTT
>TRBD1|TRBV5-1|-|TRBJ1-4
CASSSTGQGAGKLFF
TGCGCCAGCAGCTCCACGGGACAGGGGGCTGGAAAACTGTTTTTT
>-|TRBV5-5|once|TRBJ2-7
CASSLSIGPPDEQYF
TGTGCCAGCAGCTTGAGTATCGGGCCTCCGGATGAGCAGTACTTC
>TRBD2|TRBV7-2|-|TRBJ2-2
CASSLSNPGLAGTGELFF
TGTGCCAGCAGCTTATCAAATCCGGGGCTAGCGGGAACCGGGGAGCTGTTTTTT
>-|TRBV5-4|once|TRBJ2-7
CASSDPTRHEQYF
TGTGCCAGCAGCGATCCCACGCGGCACGAGCAGTACTTC
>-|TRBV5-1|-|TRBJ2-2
CATKGPMNTGELFF
TGCGCCACCAAGGGCCCGATGAACACCGGGGAGCTGTTTTTT
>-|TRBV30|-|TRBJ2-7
CAWSVQTYSYEQYF
TGTGCCTGGAGTGTACAAACTTACTCCTACGAGCAGTACTTC
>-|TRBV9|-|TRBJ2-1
CASSVLYWDNEQFF
TGTGCCAGCAGCGTCCTTTACTGGGACAATGAGCAGTTCTTC
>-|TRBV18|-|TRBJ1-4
CASSPFLVGTSNEKLFF
TGTGCCAGCTCACCTTTTCTGGTCGGGACTTCGAATGAAAAACTGTTTTTT
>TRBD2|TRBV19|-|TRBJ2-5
CASSIGLAGEETQYF
TGTGCCAGTAGTATAGGGCTAGCGGGAGAAGAGACCCAGTACTTC
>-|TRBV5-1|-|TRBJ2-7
CASSSTGEPPYEQYF
TGCGCCAGCAGCTCGACGGGAGAACCACCCTACGAGCAGTACTTC
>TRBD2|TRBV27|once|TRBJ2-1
CASSLSPYPPSSGSQNEQFF
TGTGCCAGCAGTTTATCGCCGTACCCCCCATCTAGCGGGAGTCAAAATGAGCAGTTCTTC
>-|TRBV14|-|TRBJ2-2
CASSQELPGITGELFF
TGTGCCAGCAGCCAAGAACTTCCGGGGATAACCGGGGAGCTGTTTTTT
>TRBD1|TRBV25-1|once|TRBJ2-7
CASSEGGWTGRSSYEQYF
TGTGCCAGCAGTGAAGGAGGGTGGACAGGGCGCAGCTCCTACGAGCAGTACTTC
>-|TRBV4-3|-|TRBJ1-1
CASSQSRFSTDTEAFF
TGCGCCAGCAGCCAGTCGAGGTTTAGCACGGACACTGAAGCTTTCTTT
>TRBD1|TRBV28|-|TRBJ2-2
CASSSPGGANTGELFF
TGTGCCAGCAGTTCCCCAGGGGGCGCAAACACCGGGGAGCTGTTTTTT
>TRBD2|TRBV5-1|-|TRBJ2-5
CASSRAGGGVETQYF
TGCGCCAGCAGCCGAGCGGGAGGAGGTGTGGAGACCCAGTACTTC
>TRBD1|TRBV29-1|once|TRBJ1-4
CSVLGQGNEKLFF
TGCAGCGTCCTGGGACAGGGCAATGAAAAACTGTTTTTT
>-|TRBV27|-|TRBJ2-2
CASSNIANTGELFF
TGTGCCAGCAGTAACATCGCGAACACCGGGGAGCTGTTTTTT
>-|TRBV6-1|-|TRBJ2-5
CASSEEASEDF
TGTGCCAGCAGTGAAGAGGCCTCTGAGGACTTC
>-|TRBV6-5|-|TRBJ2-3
CASSPPGTRTDTQYF
TGTGCCAGCAGCCCCCCCGGGACTCGCACAGATACGCAGTATTTT
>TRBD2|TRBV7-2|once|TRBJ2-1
CASSSSWRGSSYNEQFF
TGTGCCAGCAGCTCTAGTTGGCGGGGGAGCTCCTACAATGAGCAGTTCTTC
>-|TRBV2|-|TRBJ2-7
CASSVSRSYEQYF
TGTGCCAGCAGTGTTAGCCGAAGCTACGAGCAGTACTTC
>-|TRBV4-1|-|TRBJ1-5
CASSQYGESNQPQHF
TGCGCCAGCAGCCAATACGGAGAAAGCAATCAGCCCCAGCATTTT
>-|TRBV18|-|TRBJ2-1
CASSPRQDSYNEQFF
TGTGCCAGCTCACCACGACAGGACTCCTACAATGAGCAGTTCTTC
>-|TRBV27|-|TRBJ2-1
CASSLTPNGNEQFF
TGTGCCAGCAGTCTCACGCCAAATGGGAATGAGCAGTTCTTC
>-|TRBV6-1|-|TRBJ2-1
CASSDRRVEQFF
TGTGCCAGCAGTGATAGGCGCGTGGAGCAGTTCTTC
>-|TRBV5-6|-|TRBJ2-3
CASSLGPSTDTQYF
TGTGCCAGCAGCTTAGGCCCGAGCACAGATACGCAGTATTTT
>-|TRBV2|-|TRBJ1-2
CASTQLGTNYGYTF
TGTGCCAGCACCCAGTTGGGGACGAACTATGGCTACACCTTC
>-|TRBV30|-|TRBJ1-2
CAWSALQVGGYTF
TGTGCCTGGAGTGCCCTACAGGTGGGAGGCTACACCTTC
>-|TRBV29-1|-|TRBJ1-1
CSVIRGVTEAFF
TGCAGCGTTATCAGAGGGGTCACTGAAGCTTTCTTT
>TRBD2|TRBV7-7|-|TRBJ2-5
CASSPTSGSETQYF
TGTGCCAGCAGCCCGACTAGCGGGAGCGAGACCCAGTACTTC
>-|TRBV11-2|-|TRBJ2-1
CASSLGGGSYNEQFF
TGTGCCAGCAGCTTAGGAGGGGGCTCCTACAATGAGCAGTTCTTC
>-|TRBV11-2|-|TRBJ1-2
CASSLEPYGYTF
TGTGCCAGCAGCTTAGAGCCCTATGGCTACACCTTC
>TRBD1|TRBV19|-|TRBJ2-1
CASSSRTGLEQFF
TGTGCCAGTAGTTCACGGACAGGGTTAGAGCAGTTCTTC
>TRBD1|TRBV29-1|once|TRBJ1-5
CSVRSGTDQPQHF
TGCAGCGTTCGTTCCGGGACAGATCAGCCCCAGCATTTT
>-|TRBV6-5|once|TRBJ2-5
CASSYSGQTQYF
TGTGCCAGCAGTTACTCTGGCCAGACCCAGTACTTC
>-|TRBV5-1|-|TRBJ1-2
CASSPGGNYGYTF
TGCGCCAGCAGCCCGGGAGGAAACTATGGCTACACCTTC